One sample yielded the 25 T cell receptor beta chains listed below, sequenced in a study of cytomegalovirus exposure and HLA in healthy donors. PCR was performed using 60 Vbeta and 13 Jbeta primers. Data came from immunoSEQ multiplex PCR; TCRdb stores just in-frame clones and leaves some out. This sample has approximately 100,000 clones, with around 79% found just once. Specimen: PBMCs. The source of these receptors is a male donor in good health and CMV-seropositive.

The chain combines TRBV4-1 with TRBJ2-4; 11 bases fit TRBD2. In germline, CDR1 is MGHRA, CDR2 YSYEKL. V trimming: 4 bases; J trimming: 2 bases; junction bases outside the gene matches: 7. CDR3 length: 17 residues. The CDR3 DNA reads TGCGCCAGCAGCCTATTAGCGGGGGGGCTAACCAAAAACATTCAGTACTTC. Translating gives CASSLLAGGLTKNIQYF.

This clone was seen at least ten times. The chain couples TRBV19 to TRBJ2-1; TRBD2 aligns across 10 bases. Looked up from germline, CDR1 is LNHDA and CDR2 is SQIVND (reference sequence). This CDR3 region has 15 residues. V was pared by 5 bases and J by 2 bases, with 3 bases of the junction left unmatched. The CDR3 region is CASSVTSGAYNEQFF. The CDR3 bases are TGTGCCAGTAGTGTAACTAGCGGGGCCTACAATGAGCAGTTCTTC. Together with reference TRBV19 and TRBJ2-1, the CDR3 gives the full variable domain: DGGITQSPKYLFRKEGQNVTLSCEQNLNHDAMYWYRQDPGQGLRLIYYSQIVNDFQKGDIAEGYSVSREKKESFPLTVTSAQKNPTAFYLCASSVTSGAYNEQFFGPGTRLTVL.

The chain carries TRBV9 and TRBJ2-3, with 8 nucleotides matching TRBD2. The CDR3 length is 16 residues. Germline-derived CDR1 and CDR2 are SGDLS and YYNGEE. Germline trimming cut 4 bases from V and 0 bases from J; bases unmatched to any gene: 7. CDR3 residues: CASSPRGGGSTDTQYF. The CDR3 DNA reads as TGTGCCAGCAGCCCTAGGGGCGGGGGGAGCACAGATACGCAGTATTTT.

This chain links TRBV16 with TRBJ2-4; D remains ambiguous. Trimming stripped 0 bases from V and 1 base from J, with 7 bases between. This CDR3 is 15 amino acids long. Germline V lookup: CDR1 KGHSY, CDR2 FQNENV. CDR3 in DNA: TGTGCCAGCAGCCAATCCGGGTGGGCCAAAAACATTCAGTACTTC. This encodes CASSQSGWAKNIQYF.

CDR3 sequence: CASNPSRDNFSPLHF. The CDR3 bases are TGTGCCAGTAACCCCAGCCGGGACAATTTTTCACCCCTCCACTTT. The J gene is TRBJ1-6, the V gene TRBV19; perhaps TRBD1 as D (6 bases). The V and J ends lost 7 bases and 9 bases respectively, with 19 bases between them. This CDR3 is 15 amino acids long. The germline V gene has CDR1 LNHDA and CDR2 SQIVND (reference sequence).

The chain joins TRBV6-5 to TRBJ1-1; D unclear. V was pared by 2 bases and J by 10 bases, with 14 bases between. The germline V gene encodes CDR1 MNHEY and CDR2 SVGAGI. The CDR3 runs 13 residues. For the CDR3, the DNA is TGTGCCAGCAGTTACCGCCGGGAGGCTGGAGCTTTCTTT. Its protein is CASSYRREAGAFF.

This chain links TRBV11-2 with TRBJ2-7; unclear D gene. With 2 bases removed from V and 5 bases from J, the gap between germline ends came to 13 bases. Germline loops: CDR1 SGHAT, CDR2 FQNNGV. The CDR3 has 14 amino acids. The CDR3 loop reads CASSLIGRFHEQYF. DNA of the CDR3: TGTGCCAGCAGCTTAATCGGCAGGTTCCACGAGCAGTACTTC.

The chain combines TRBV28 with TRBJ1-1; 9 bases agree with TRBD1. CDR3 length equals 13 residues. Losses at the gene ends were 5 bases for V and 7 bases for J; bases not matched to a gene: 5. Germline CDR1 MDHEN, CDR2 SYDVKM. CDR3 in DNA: TGTGCCAGCAGTCGACAGGGGGTGAGTGAAGCTTTCTTT. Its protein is CASSRQGVSEAFF. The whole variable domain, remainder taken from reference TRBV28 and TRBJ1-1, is DVKVTQSSRYLVKRTGEKVFLECVQDMDHENMFWYRQDPGLGLRLIYFSYDVKMKEKGDIPEGYSVSREKKERFSLILESASTNQTSMYLCASSRQGVSEAFFGQGTRLTVV.

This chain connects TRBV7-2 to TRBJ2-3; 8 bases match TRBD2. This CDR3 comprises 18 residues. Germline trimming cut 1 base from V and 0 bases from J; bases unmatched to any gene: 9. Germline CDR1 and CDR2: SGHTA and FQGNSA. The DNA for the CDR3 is TGTGCCAGCAGCTTAGGCCGGGGGGGCATGCCTAGCACAGATACGCAGTATTTT. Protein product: CASSLGRGGMPSTDTQYF.

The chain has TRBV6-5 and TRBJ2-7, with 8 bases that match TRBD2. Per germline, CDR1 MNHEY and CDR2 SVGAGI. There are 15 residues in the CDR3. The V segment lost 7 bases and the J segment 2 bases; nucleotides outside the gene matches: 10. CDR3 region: CASNRGGRETYEQYF. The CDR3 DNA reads TGTGCCAGCAACCGCGGGGGGCGCGAGACCTACGAGCAGTACTTC.

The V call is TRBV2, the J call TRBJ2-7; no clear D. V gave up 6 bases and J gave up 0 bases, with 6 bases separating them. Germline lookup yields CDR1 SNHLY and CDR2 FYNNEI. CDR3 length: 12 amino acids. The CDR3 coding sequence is TGTGCCAGCAGGGTTAGCTCCTACGAGCAGTACTTC. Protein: CASRVSSYEQYF. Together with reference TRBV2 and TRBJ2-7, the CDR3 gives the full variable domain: EPEVTQTPSHQVTQMGQEVILRCVPISNHLYFYWYRQILGQKVEFLVSFYNNEISEKSEIFDDQFSVERPDGSNFTLKIRSTKLEDSAMYFCASRVSSYEQYFGPGTRLTVT.

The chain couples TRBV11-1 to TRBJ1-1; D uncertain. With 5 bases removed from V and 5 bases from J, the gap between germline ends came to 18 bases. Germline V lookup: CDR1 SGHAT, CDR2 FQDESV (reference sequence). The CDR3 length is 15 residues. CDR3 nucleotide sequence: TGTGCCAGCAGCCGAACATCGTGGGCCAGGACTGAAGCTTTCTTT. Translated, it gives CASSRTSWARTEAFF.

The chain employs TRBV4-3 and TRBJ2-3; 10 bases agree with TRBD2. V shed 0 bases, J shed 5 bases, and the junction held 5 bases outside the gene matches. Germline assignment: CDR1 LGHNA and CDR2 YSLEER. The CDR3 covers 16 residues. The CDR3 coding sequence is TGCGCCAGCAGCCAAGAACAGCGGGGGGGCCTAGATACGCAGTATTTT. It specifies CASSQEQRGGLDTQYF.

CDR3 DNA: TGTGCCAGCAGCTTAGGGCTGCAGGGCGGCTATGGCTACACCTTC. This gives the protein CASSLGLQGGYGYTF. The chain combines TRBV7-8 with TRBJ1-2; perhaps TRBD1 as D (5 bases). Germline loops: CDR1 SGHVS, CDR2 FQNEAQ. The CDR3 consists of 15 residues. Trimming shortened V by 1 base and J by 4 bases, and 13 bases separated the two germline ends.

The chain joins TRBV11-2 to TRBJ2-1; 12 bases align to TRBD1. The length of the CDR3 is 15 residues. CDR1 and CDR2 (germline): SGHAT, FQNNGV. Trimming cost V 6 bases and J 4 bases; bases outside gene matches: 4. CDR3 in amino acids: CASRRGQGAYNEQFF. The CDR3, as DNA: TGTGCCAGCAGGCGGGGACAGGGGGCTTACAATGAGCAGTTCTTC. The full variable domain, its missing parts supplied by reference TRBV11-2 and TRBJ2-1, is EAGVAQSPRYKIIEKRQSVAFWCNPISGHATLYWYQQILGQGPKLLIQFQNNGVVDDSQLPKDRFSAERLKGVDSTLKIQPAKLEDSAVYLCASRRGQGAYNEQFFGPGTRLTVL.

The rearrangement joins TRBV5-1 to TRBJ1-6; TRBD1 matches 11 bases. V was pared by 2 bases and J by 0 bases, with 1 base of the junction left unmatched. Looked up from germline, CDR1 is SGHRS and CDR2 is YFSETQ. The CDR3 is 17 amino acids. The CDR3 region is CASSFGTGGSYNSPLHF. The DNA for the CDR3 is TGCGCCAGCAGCTTCGGGACAGGGGGCTCCTATAATTCACCCCTCCACTTT.

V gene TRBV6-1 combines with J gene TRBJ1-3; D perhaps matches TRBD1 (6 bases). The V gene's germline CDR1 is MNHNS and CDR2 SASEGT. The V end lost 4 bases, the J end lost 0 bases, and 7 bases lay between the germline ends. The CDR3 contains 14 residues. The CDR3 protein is CASSVGGSGNTIYF. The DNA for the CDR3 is TGTGCCAGCAGTGTAGGGGGCTCTGGAAACACCATATATTTT.

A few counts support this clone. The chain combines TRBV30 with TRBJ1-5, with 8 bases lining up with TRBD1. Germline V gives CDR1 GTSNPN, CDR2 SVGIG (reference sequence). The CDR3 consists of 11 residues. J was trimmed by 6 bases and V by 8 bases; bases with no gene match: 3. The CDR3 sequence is CAHGQGQPQHF. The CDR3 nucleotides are TGTGCCCACGGACAGGGTCAGCCCCAGCATTTT.

The CDR3, as DNA: TGCGCCAGCAGCTTGGGACAGACATATAATTCACCCCTCCACTTT. Its translation: CASSLGQTYNSPLHF. This sequence joins TRBV5-1 and TRBJ1-6; D is perhaps TRBD1 (5 bases). V lost 0 bases and J 4 bases, leaving 8 bases between the germline ends. The germline CDR1 and CDR2 sequences are SGHRS and YFSETQ. CDR3 length: 15 amino acids. Together with reference TRBV5-1 and TRBJ1-6, the CDR3 gives the full variable domain: KAGVTQTPRYLIKTRGQQVTLSCSPISGHRSVSWYQQTPGQGLQFLFEYFSETQRNKGNFPGRFSGRQFSNSRSEMNVSTLELGDSALYLCASSLGQTYNSPLHFGNGTRLTVT.

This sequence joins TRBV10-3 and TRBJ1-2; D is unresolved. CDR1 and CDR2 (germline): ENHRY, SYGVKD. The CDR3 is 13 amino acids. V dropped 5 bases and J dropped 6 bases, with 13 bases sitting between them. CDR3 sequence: CAISRQERDGYTF. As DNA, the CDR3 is TGTGCCATCAGTAGGCAGGAGAGGGATGGCTACACCTTC.

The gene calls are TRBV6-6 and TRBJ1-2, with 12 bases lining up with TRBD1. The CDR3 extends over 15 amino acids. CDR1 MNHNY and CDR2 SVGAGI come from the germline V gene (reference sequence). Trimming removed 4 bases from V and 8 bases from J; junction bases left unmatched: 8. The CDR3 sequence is CASSSKGQGARGYTF. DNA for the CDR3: TGTGCCAGCAGTTCGAAGGGACAGGGGGCGAGAGGCTACACCTTC.

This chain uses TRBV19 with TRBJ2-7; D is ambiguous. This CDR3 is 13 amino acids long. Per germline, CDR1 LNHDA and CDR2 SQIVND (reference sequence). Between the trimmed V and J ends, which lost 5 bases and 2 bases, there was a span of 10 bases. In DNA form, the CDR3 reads TGTGCCAGTAGTCCTCCTGGAGCCTACGAGCAGTACTTC. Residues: CASSPPGAYEQYF.

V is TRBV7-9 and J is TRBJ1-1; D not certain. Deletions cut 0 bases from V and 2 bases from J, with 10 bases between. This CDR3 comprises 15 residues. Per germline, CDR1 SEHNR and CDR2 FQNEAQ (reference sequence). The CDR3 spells CASSLALEGNTEAFF. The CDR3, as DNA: TGTGCCAGCAGCTTAGCTTTAGAGGGAAACACTGAAGCTTTCTTT.

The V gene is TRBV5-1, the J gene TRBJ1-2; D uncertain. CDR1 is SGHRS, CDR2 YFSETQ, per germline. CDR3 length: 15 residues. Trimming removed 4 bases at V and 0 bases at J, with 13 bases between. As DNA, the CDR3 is TGCGCCAGCAGCCCGTCGGCGGAAGCTAACTATGGCTACACCTTC. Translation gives CASSPSAEANYGYTF.

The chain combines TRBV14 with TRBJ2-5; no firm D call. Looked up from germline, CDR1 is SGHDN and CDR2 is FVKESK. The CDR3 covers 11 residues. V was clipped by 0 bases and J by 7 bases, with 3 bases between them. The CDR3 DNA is TGTGCCAGCAGCCAAGAGGCGACCCAGTACTTC. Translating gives CASSQEATQYF.